These 23 T cell receptor beta chains were all obtained from the same sample, sequenced in a study of T-cell memory formation after mild COVID-19. TCRdb recomputed calls from the 5' RACE reads with MiXCR, one row per CDR3 protein. Altogether some 600,000 distinct CDR3 sequences are present, roughly 17% being singletons, with the ten largest covering just over 8%. Source material: PBMCs or a T cell subset sorted from them (not recorded which). The receptors originated from an adult woman who had mild COVID-19 (a few samples of this study predate the infection). Cell type and time point are not known.

This clonotype was seen a few times. The CDR3 here is CASRFPGDGEQFF. CDR3 in DNA: TGTGCCAGCAGATTTCCCGGGGATGGCGAGCAGTTCTTC. This chain links TRBV27 with TRBJ2-1; a weak D match, TRBD2 (5 bases). Germline lookup yields CDR1 MNHEY and CDR2 SMNVEV (reference sequence). V was cut by 6 bases and J by 10 bases, with 16 bases left in between. CDR3 length equals 13 residues.

The chain joins TRBV12-3 or TRBV12-4 to TRBJ2-5; possibly TRBD2 for D (6 bases). The CDR3 consists of 14 residues. V was pared by 6 bases and J by 3 bases, with 14 bases between. In DNA form, the CDR3 reads TGTGCCAGCAGCCTTAGCGGAGCAAAAGAGACCCAGTACTTC. It translates to CASSLSGAKETQYF.

The chain couples TRBV7-2 to TRBJ2-5; no definite D call. The CDR3 runs to 12 residues. V was pared by 5 bases and J by 1 base, with 5 bases between. The germline V gene has CDR1 SGHTA and CDR2 FQGNSA. In DNA, the CDR3 is TGTGCCAGCAGCGTCATCCAAGAGACCCAGTACTTC. As protein: CASSVIQETQYF.

This rearrangement joins TRBV5-5 to TRBJ2-3, with 9 positions matching TRBD1. Trimming cost V 6 bases and J 4 bases; bases outside gene matches: 9. The CDR3 loop spans 15 amino acids. Germline CDR1 and CDR2: SGHKS and YYEKEE (reference sequence). The CDR3 DNA is TGTGCCAGCACCTTAGGGGACAGGGCGGCAGATACGCAGTATTTT. It yields the protein CASTLGDRAADTQYF.

As to this clonotype: The conserved final phenylalanine or tryptophan is absent from the CDR3, which likely points to a read error. V usage is TRBV5-5 and J usage is TRBJ2-5; perhaps TRBD2 as D (5 bases). The CDR3 contains 12 residues. The V gene lost 2 bases and the J gene lost 5 bases, with 7 bases spanning the gap. The germline gives CDR1 SGHKS, CDR2 YYEKEE (reference sequence). The CDR3 DNA is TGTGCCAGCAGCTTCCGAGGGGAGACCCAGTACTTA. It encodes CASSFRGETQYL.

The CDR3 sequence is CASSLMAADEQYF. The CDR3 nucleotides are TGTGCCAGTAGCCTCATGGCGGCGGACGAGCAGTACTTC. The J gene is TRBJ2-7, the V gene TRBV19; D gene ambiguous. Trimming stripped 6 bases from V and 5 bases from J, with 14 bases between. The CDR3 sequence is 13 residues long. The germline CDR1 and CDR2 sequences are LNHDA and SQIVND (reference sequence).

This clonotype was observed a handful of times. The V gene is TRBV7-9, the J gene TRBJ2-7; TRBD2 matches 12 bases. CDR3 length: 18 residues. CDR1 and CDR2 from the germline V gene are SEHNR and FQNEAQ (reference sequence). After removal of 4 bases from V and 2 bases from J, the junction contained 12 bases not matched to a gene. The CDR3 loop is CASSSTSGRPSPTYEQYF. CDR3 DNA: TGTGCCAGCAGCTCTACTAGCGGGAGGCCTTCCCCAACCTACGAGCAGTACTTC. Looking up the rest from reference TRBV7-9 and TRBJ2-7 gives the full variable domain: DTGVSQNPRHKITKRGQNVTFRCDPISEHNRLYWYRQTLGQGPEFLTYFQNEAQLEKSRLLSDRFSAERPKGSFSTLEIQRTEQGDSAMYLCASSSTSGRPSPTYEQYFGPGTRLTVT.

CDR3 residues: CASSPRRPDTQYF. CDR3 DNA: TGTGCCAGCAGCCCGCGGAGGCCAGATACGCAGTATTTT. V and J are TRBV7-2 and TRBJ2-3, with a possible D match to TRBD2 (5 bases). The CDR3 length is 13 residues. Looked up from germline, CDR1 is SGHTA and CDR2 is FQGNSA. V lost 5 bases and J 4 bases, leaving 10 bases between the germline ends. Based on the CDR3 plus reference TRBV7-2 and TRBJ2-3, the full variable domain is GAGVSQSPSNKVTEKGKDVELRCDPISGHTALYWYRQSLGQGLEFLIYFQGNSAPDKSGLPSDRFSAERTGGSVSTLTIQRTQQEDSAVYLCASSPRRPDTQYFGPGTRLTVL.

This clonotype came up many times. The chain combines TRBV7-8 with TRBJ2-7, with D perhaps assigned TRBD1 or TRBD2 (5 bases each). V dropped 6 bases and J dropped 2 bases, with 11 bases sitting between them. Germline V gives CDR1 SGHVS, CDR2 FQNEAQ. The CDR3 extends over 13 amino acids. As DNA, the CDR3 is TGTGCCAGCAGTCGGGACCTAGCCTACGAGCAGTACTTC. It encodes CASSRDLAYEQYF. Using reference TRBV7-8 and TRBJ2-7 for the parts outside the CDR3, the full variable domain is GAGVSQSPRYKVAKRGQDVALRCDPISGHVSLFWYQQALGQGPEFLTYFQNEAQLDKSGLPSDRFFAERPEGSVSTLKIQRTQQEDSAVYLCASSRDLAYEQYFGPGTRLTVT.

This clonotype was counted only a few times. The V call is TRBV7-2, the J call TRBJ2-1, with no clear D. CDR1 SGHTA and CDR2 FQGNSA come from the germline V gene. With 3 bases removed from V and 8 bases from J, the gap between germline ends came to 8 bases. The CDR3 covers 12 residues. The CDR3 loop reads CASSFFSHEQFF. The CDR3 DNA is TGTGCCAGCAGCTTTTTTTCCCATGAGCAGTTCTTC.

This chain joins TRBV7-2 and TRBJ2-3; TRBD2 agrees at 9 bases. Germline assignment: CDR1 SGHTA and CDR2 FQGNSA. The CDR3 spans 17 residues. Trimming at V came to 7 bases and at J to 3 bases, leaving 14 bases not matched to a gene. The CDR3 region has the DNA TGTGCCAGCACCGGGGCGGGAGGGCCAATTGGGACAGATACGCAGTATTTT. Amino acids: CASTGAGGPIGTDTQYF. Using reference TRBV7-2 and TRBJ2-3 for the parts outside the CDR3, the full variable domain is GAGVSQSPSNKVTEKGKDVELRCDPISGHTALYWYRQSLGQGLEFLIYFQGNSAPDKSGLPSDRFSAERTGGSVSTLTIQRTQQEDSAVYLCASTGAGGPIGTDTQYFGPGTRLTVL.

The rearrangement links TRBV24-1 to TRBJ2-3, with 8 positions matching TRBD1. The V gene's germline CDR1 is KGHDR and CDR2 SFDVKD. Losses at the gene ends were 0 bases for V and 2 bases for J; bases not matched to a gene: 3. The CDR3 totals 16 residues. Here the CDR3 DNA reads TGTGCCACCAGTGATTTGAGGACAGGGAACACAGATACGCAGTATTTT. Its protein product is CATSDLRTGNTDTQYF.

This sequence joins TRBV5-1 and TRBJ1-1; D is possibly TRBD1 (5 bases). Trimming took 0 bases from V and 5 from J, leaving 20 bases between them. Germline-derived CDR1 and CDR2 are SGHRS and YFSETQ. The CDR3 totals 17 residues. The CDR3 nucleotides read TGCGCCAGCAGCTTGGGGTCTGGGGGACGGTGGTTAACTGAAGCTTTCTTT. Translating it yields CASSLGSGGRWLTEAFF.

This clonotype was observed a few times. V and J are TRBV9 and TRBJ2-3; D might be TRBD2 (6 bases). CDR1 SGDLS and CDR2 YYNGEE come from the germline V gene. Between the trimmed V and J ends, which lost 4 bases and 4 bases, there was a span of 13 bases. CDR3 size: 14 residues. Here the CDR3 DNA reads TGTGCCAGCAGCCCGAGAGGGGAGGCAGATACGCAGTATTTT. Residues: CASSPRGEADTQYF.

This chain links TRBV24-1 with TRBJ1-5, with D unresolved. V lost 12 bases and J 6 bases, leaving 8 bases between the germline ends. The CDR3 has 10 amino acids. Germline V gene sequence: CDR1 KGHDR, CDR2 SFDVKD. The CDR3 DNA sequence: TGTGCCCCCCTAGGTCAGCCCCAGCATTTT. Amino acids: CAPLGQPQHF.

This clonotype showed up just a few times. This chain links TRBV6-6 with TRBJ2-3; 10 bases line up with TRBD2. Germline CDR1 reads MNHNY; CDR2 reads SVGAGI (reference sequence). Losses at the gene ends were 4 bases for V and 1 base for J; bases not matched to a gene: 14. The CDR3 is 19 residues long. The CDR3 DNA reads as TGTGCCAGCAGTTTCGCAGCGGGGGGGATATCGGCCGGCACAGATACGCAGTATTTT. Translated: CASSFAAGGISAGTDTQYF.

The V and J genes are TRBV12-3 or TRBV12-4 and TRBJ2-7; TRBD2 agrees at 7 bases. This CDR3 spans 15 amino acids. V lost 3 bases to trimming and J lost 5 bases; unmatched junction nucleotides: 10. Here the CDR3 DNA reads TGTGCCAGCAGTTTTGGAGCGGGGACTCCTCACGAGCAGTACTTC. The encoded protein is CASSFGAGTPHEQYF.

This clonotype was seen more than once but under ten times. The rearrangement uses TRBV3-1 and TRBJ2-5, with TRBD2 matching over 12 bases. This CDR3 is built from 22 residues. Germline assignment: CDR1 LGHDT and CDR2 YNNKEL (reference sequence). V shed 3 bases and J 1 base; nucleotides not matched to a gene: 21. CDR3 in amino acids: CASSQSALQGGGLAGVQETQYF. The CDR3 DNA reads as TGTGCCAGCAGCCAGAGCGCGTTACAGGGTGGGGGACTAGCGGGCGTCCAAGAGACCCAGTACTTC.

This chain joins TRBV6-6 and TRBJ1-1, with a possible D match to TRBD1 (6 bases). Trimming stripped 5 bases from V and 6 bases from J, with 10 bases between. The CDR3 has 12 residues. CDR1 is MNHNY, CDR2 SVGAGI, per germline (reference sequence). The CDR3 nucleotides are TGTGCCAGCAGTCAAAGACAGGCTGAAGCTTTCTTT. Translating it yields CASSQRQAEAFF.

The chain couples TRBV10-3 to TRBJ2-2; D is unresolved. Germline CDR1 ENHRY, CDR2 SYGVKD. CDR3 length equals 12 residues. V lost 5 bases to trimming and J lost 5 bases, with 6 bases between them. The CDR3 nucleotides read TGTGCCATCAGTCGGAGTACCGGGGAGCTGTTTTTT. Translated, it gives CAISRSTGELFF.

The V call is TRBV24-1, the J call TRBJ2-1; 7 bases agree with TRBD2. CDR1 is KGHDR, CDR2 SFDVKD, per germline. J gave up 6 bases and V 1 base, and 8 bases lay outside the gene matches. The length of the CDR3 is 16 residues. In DNA, the CDR3 is TGTGCCACCAGTGATTTTAAGCGGGATATTGCCAATGAGCAGTTCTTC. The encoded protein is CATSDFKRDIANEQFF.

This clonotype appeared a few times. The chain is built from TRBV14 and TRBJ1-1; 7 nucleotides agree with TRBD1. CDR1 and CDR2 from the germline V gene are SGHDN and FVKESK. The CDR3 extends over 13 amino acids. Trimming took 6 bases from V and 4 from J; bases not matched to a gene: 5. The CDR3 is CASRPTGRTEAFF. Here the CDR3 DNA reads TGTGCCAGCAGACCGACAGGGCGCACTGAAGCTTTCTTT.

This clonotype has more than one count but fewer than ten. The rearrangement joins TRBV11-3 to TRBJ2-2; maybe TRBD1 (5 bases). CDR3 size: 14 residues. V was cut by 5 bases and J by 3 bases, with 10 bases left in between. Germline-derived CDR1 and CDR2 are SGHNT and YENEEA. The CDR3 loop is CASSQLRDTGELFF. The CDR3, as DNA: TGTGCCAGCAGCCAACTCAGGGACACCGGGGAGCTGTTTTTT. Using reference TRBV11-3 and TRBJ2-2 for the parts outside the CDR3, the full variable domain is EAGVVQSPRYKIIEKKQPVAFWCNPISGHNTLYWYLQNLGQGPELLIRYENEEAVDDSQLPKDRFSAERLKGVDSTLKIQPAELGDSAVYLCASSQLRDTGELFFGEGSRLTVL.